The T cell receptor beta chain under discussion was sequenced for a study of T cells after yellow fever vaccination. TCRdb independently ran MiXCR on the 5' RACE reads; one entry per CDR3 protein. The table lists a few hundred thousand distinct CDR3 sequences, around 17% of them singletons. This clonotype was recorded once. The antigen is unknown. Findings and limits, study-wide: Researchers report a weaker secondary response that nonetheless peaked faster, day 5 versus 15.

CDR1 is LGHNA, CDR2 YSLEER, per germline. V was trimmed by 4 bases and J by 4 bases, leaving 17 bases between them. This CDR3 contains 16 residues. The origin of this receptor is a man aged 18 to 29 who received the YFV17D yellow fever vaccine. The chain is built from TRBV4-3 and TRBJ1-5; D ambiguous. This sample comprised PBMCs, obtained about 5 days after the first yellow fever vaccination. The CDR3: CASSLYGREENQPQHF. Here the CDR3 DNA reads TGCGCCAGCAGCCTTTACGGACGGGAGGAGAATCAGCCCCAGCATTTT.